The 16 T cell receptor beta chains in this list originate from one sample, sequenced in a study of blood T cell repertoires in COVID-19. The repertoire was sequenced with immunoSEQ multiplex PCR; TCRdb's copy has only in-frame clones and lacks some. The sample shows about 120,000 clones, about four fifths of them seen only once. Sequenced input: peripheral blood. The receptors were sampled from a man aged 60 to 75 with active or convalescent COVID-19.

The chain links TRBV10-3 to TRBJ2-1; 7 bases fit TRBD2. The CDR3 runs 15 residues. V gave up 3 bases and J gave up 3 bases; unmatched junction bases: 5. Germline loops: CDR1 ENHRY, CDR2 SYGVKD. The CDR3 sequence: CAISDILAFYNEQFF. The CDR3 DNA reads TGTGCCATCAGTGATATACTAGCGTTCTACAATGAGCAGTTCTTC.

The CDR3 DNA reads as TGTGCCAGCAGCTTGGCGTCATCCTATAACCTGGGGGGACTAGGTGGCTACACCTTC. Amino acid sequence: CASSLASSYNLGGLGGYTF. This chain uses TRBV5-6 with TRBJ1-2; D may be TRBD1 (5 bases). CDR3 length: 19 amino acids. Germline V CDR1 and CDR2: SGHDT, YYEEEE. Trimming took 0 bases from V and 7 from J, leaving 28 bases between them.

The sample holds a few counts of this clone. J is TRBJ2-5 and V is TRBV20-1; no reliable D call. V lost 8 bases and J lost 2, with 9 bases in between. Germline V CDR1 and CDR2: DFQATT, SNEGSKA (reference sequence). CDR3 length: 11 residues. CDR3 region: CSQFTQETQYF. CDR3 DNA: TGCAGTCAATTCACACAAGAGACCCAGTACTTC.

The rearrangement joins TRBV10-3 to TRBJ2-3, with TRBD1 as a possible D gene (5 bases). Per the germline V gene, CDR1 is ENHRY and CDR2 is SYGVKD. The CDR3 is 11 residues long. Trimming took 8 bases from V and 3 from J, leaving 6 bases between them. The CDR3 DNA reads as TGTGCCATCTCAGGGACAGATACGCAGTATTTT. Protein product: CAISGTDTQYF.

The chain has TRBV6-6 and TRBJ1-1, with 7 bases aligning to TRBD1. Germline CDR1 is MNHNY and CDR2 is SVGAGI (reference sequence). The CDR3 runs 14 residues. The trim removed 2 bases at V and 6 bases at J, leaving 6 bases unmatched. CDR3 in amino acids: CASSYVQGKAEAFF. The CDR3 coding sequence is TGTGCCAGCAGTTACGTACAGGGGAAGGCTGAAGCTTTCTTT.

This chain links TRBV19 with TRBJ1-5; no clear D gene. Germline V lookup: CDR1 LNHDA, CDR2 SQIVND (reference sequence). The CDR3 contains 15 residues. The V end lost 3 bases, the J end lost 1 base, and 10 bases lay between the germline ends. CDR3 nucleotides: TGTGCCAGTAGTATCGACAAGTTAAGCAATCAGCCCCAGCATTTT. Residues: CASSIDKLSNQPQHF.

This chain connects TRBV12-3 or TRBV12-4 to TRBJ1-2, with 7 bases identical to TRBD1. Trimming took 3 bases from V and 8 from J; bases not matched to a gene: 6. The CDR3 length is 13 residues. The CDR3 sequence is CASSFTTGVGYTF. As DNA, the CDR3 is TGTGCCAGCAGTTTTACAACAGGGGTCGGCTACACCTTC.

The J gene is TRBJ2-1, the V gene TRBV11-1; 7 positions match TRBD1. V lost 4 bases and J lost 4; bases outside the gene matches: 7. The CDR3 extends over 15 amino acids. The germline V gene has CDR1 SGHAT and CDR2 FQDESV (reference sequence). The CDR3 loop is CASSSRQGFYNEQFF. The CDR3, as DNA: TGTGCCAGCAGCTCACGACAGGGATTTTACAATGAGCAGTTCTTC.

CDR3 bases: TGTGCCAGCAGCGTAGAGGCCTCGTCGCCCTACGAGCAGTACTTC. It yields the protein CASSVEASSPYEQYF. The chain recombines TRBV3-1 (or the pseudogene TRBV3-2) with TRBJ2-7; no clear D. The germline CDR1 and CDR2 sequences are LGHDT and YNNKEL (reference sequence). V gave up 5 bases and J gave up 2 bases, with 16 bases separating them. The length of the CDR3 is 15 residues.

This clone came up once. The gene calls are TRBV28 and TRBJ2-1, with 7 bases matching TRBD1. CDR1 MDHEN and CDR2 SYDVKM come from the germline V gene. V gave up 6 bases and J gave up 6 bases; unmatched junction bases: 8. This CDR3 spans 14 amino acids. CDR3 in DNA: TGTGCCAGCAGCAACCCGACAGGGCCCAATGAGCAGTTCTTC. Amino acids: CASSNPTGPNEQFF. Drawing the rest from reference TRBV28 and TRBJ2-1, the complete variable domain is DVKVTQSSRYLVKRTGEKVFLECVQDMDHENMFWYRQDPGLGLRLIYFSYDVKMKEKGDIPEGYSVSREKKERFSLILESASTNQTSMYLCASSNPTGPNEQFFGPGTRLTVL.

This chain connects TRBV5-5 to TRBJ2-5; no definite D call. The germline gives CDR1 SGHKS, CDR2 YYEKEE (reference sequence). V was shortened by 4 bases and J by 2 bases, with 12 bases between the two germline ends. The CDR3 is 14 amino acids. The CDR3 loop reads CASSPSVPQETQYF. CDR3 bases: TGTGCCAGCAGCCCCTCAGTTCCGCAAGAGACCCAGTACTTC.

This clone has only a few counts. The chain links TRBV7-9 to TRBJ2-3, with D maybe TRBD2 (5 bases). V was clipped by 8 bases and J by 2 bases, with 17 bases between them. The CDR3 sequence is 15 residues long. CDR1 and CDR2 from the germline V gene are SEHNR and FQNEAQ (reference sequence). The CDR3 bases are TGTGCCAGCGCCAAAGGGCAGGACTTCACAGATACGCAGTATTTT. The encoded protein is CASAKGQDFTDTQYF.

Here the CDR3 DNA reads TGTGCCAGCAGCGCTAGCGGGAACACCGGGGAGCTGTTTTTT. It translates to CASSASGNTGELFF. The chain carries TRBV9 and TRBJ2-2; 7 bases map to TRBD2. The CDR3 loop spans 14 amino acids. Per the germline V gene, CDR1 is SGDLS and CDR2 is YYNGEE. After removal of 3 bases from V and 1 base from J, the junction contained 0 bases not matched to a gene.

This sequence joins TRBV5-1 and TRBJ2-5; D gene unclear. The V end was cut by 4 bases, the J end by 2 bases, with 3 bases between. The length of the CDR3 is 11 residues. Germline V gene data show CDR1 as SGHRS and CDR2 as YFSETQ. CDR3 DNA sequence: TGCGCCAGCAGCCAGCAAGAGACCCAGTACTTC. Translation: CASSQQETQYF.

The chain recombines TRBV5-1 with TRBJ2-7; possible D gene TRBD1, 7 bases. This CDR3 is built from 15 residues. V lost 0 bases and J 1 base, leaving 11 bases between the germline ends. Germline V lookup: CDR1 SGHRS, CDR2 YFSETQ. The CDR3: CASSLAGDSSYEQYF. CDR3 sequence (DNA): TGCGCCAGCAGCTTGGCGGGGGACAGTTCCTACGAGCAGTACTTC.

This sequence joins TRBV7-2 and TRBJ2-1; 12 nucleotides match TRBD2. Germline CDR1 SGHTA, CDR2 FQGNSA. J was trimmed by 9 bases and V by 7 bases; bases with no gene match: 16. The CDR3 is made up of 17 amino acids. Here the CDR3 reads CASTKGLAGDGSAEQFF. DNA for the CDR3: TGTGCCAGCACCAAGGGACTAGCGGGTGACGGGTCAGCTGAGCAGTTCTTC.